The 32 T cell receptor beta chains below come from one sample, sequenced in a study of PD-L1 blockade in urothelial cancer. Assay used: immunoSEQ multiplex PCR; TCRdb lists only in-frame clones, some missing. Among about 44,000 clones, about 90% were seen once, and the ten largest hold about 7.9%. The time point was: peripheral blood 6 weeks after treatment start. Sample: PBMCs, taken around atezolizumab (anti-PD-L1) treatment. The origin of the receptors is a man in his 70s with urothelial cancer.

The CDR3 nucleotides are TGTGCCAGCAGCTTAGGACTATACAATGAGCAGTTCTTC. This encodes CASSLGLYNEQFF. V is TRBV7-9 and J is TRBJ2-1; tentative D call: TRBD2 (5 bases). The CDR3 sequence is 13 residues long. With 1 base removed from V and 4 bases from J, the gap between germline ends came to 5 bases. Germline V lookup: CDR1 SEHNR, CDR2 FQNEAQ (reference sequence).

The chain couples TRBV2 to TRBJ2-1, with 12 bases lining up with TRBD2. Trimming at V came to 6 bases and at J to 15 bases, leaving 12 bases not matched to a gene. The CDR3 sequence is 14 residues long. Germline CDR1 is SNHLY and CDR2 is FYNNEI. DNA of the CDR3: TGTGCCAGCAGCCTTTTACTAGCGGGAGGTCAGGGGTTCTTC. Encoded protein: CASSLLLAGGQGFF.

This chain joins TRBV18 and TRBJ1-1, with D possibly being TRBD1 (5 bases). CDR1 and CDR2 from the germline V gene are KGHSH and LQKENI. Trimming removed 3 bases from V and 5 bases from J, with 10 bases in between. CDR3 size: 13 residues. The CDR3 is CASSPQGGTEAFF. For the CDR3, the DNA is TGTGCCAGCTCACCCCAGGGTGGTACTGAAGCTTTCTTT.

The chain couples TRBV27 to TRBJ2-1, with 9 bases lining up with TRBD2. Germline values: CDR1 MNHEY, CDR2 SMNVEV (reference sequence). V gave up 2 bases and J gave up 8 bases; unmatched junction bases: 7. This CDR3 has 15 amino acids. CDR3 sequence reads: CASSLSLAGHYEQFF. Written as DNA, the CDR3 is TGTGCCAGCAGTTTAAGTCTAGCGGGACACTATGAGCAGTTCTTC.

V and J are TRBV9 and TRBJ2-3; tentative D call: TRBD2 (6 bases). Per germline, CDR1 SGDLS and CDR2 YYNGEE. CDR3 length equals 15 residues. Trimming left V 0 bases short and J 0 bases short, with 8 bases between. CDR3 bases: TGTGCCAGCAGCGTAGCCGGGACTAGCACAGATACGCAGTATTTT. As protein: CASSVAGTSTDTQYF.

This clone has a single count. The gene calls are TRBV28 and TRBJ1-3, with 10 bases that match TRBD1. This CDR3 has 15 residues. V lost 7 bases to trimming and J lost 10 bases; unmatched junction nucleotides: 13. Germline V gene lookup returns CDR1 MDHEN and CDR2 SYDVKM. Here the CDR3 reads CASTLRGTGARTIYF. As DNA, the CDR3 is TGTGCCAGCACCTTGAGGGGGACAGGGGCTAGGACCATATATTTT.

This chain uses TRBV7-9 with TRBJ1-1; a possible D gene is TRBD1 (6 bases). CDR1 and CDR2 (germline): SEHNR, FQNEAQ (reference sequence). CDR3 length: 15 amino acids. V was cut by 6 bases and J by 1 base, with 15 bases left in between. CDR3 residues: CASSFVGGRNTEAFF. Written as DNA, the CDR3 is TGTGCCAGCAGTTTTGTGGGGGGGCGGAACACTGAAGCTTTCTTT.

The chain recombines TRBV18 with TRBJ1-5; D possibly corresponds to TRBD1 (5 bases). Trimming cost V 3 bases and J 5 bases, with 17 bases left between them. The germline V gene has CDR1 KGHSH and CDR2 LQKENI. The CDR3 totals 16 residues. The CDR3 protein is CASSPRGLPFYQPQHF. The CDR3, as DNA: TGTGCCAGCTCACCTAGGGGACTGCCGTTTTATCAGCCCCAGCATTTT.

The chain uses TRBV5-4 and TRBJ1-1; D call uncertain. V was cut by 0 bases and J by 0 bases, with 12 bases left in between. Germline V CDR1 and CDR2: SGHNT, YYREEE (reference sequence). The CDR3 sequence is 16 residues long. CDR3 region: CASSLDTAQMNTEAFF. The CDR3 bases are TGTGCCAGCAGCTTGGATACCGCCCAGATGAACACTGAAGCTTTCTTT. The variable domain in full, completed from reference TRBV5-4 and TRBJ1-1, reads ETGVTQSPTHLIKTRGQQVTLRCSSQSGHNTVSWYQQALGQGPQFIFQYYREEENGRGNFPPRFSGLQFPNYSSELNVNALELDDSALYLCASSLDTAQMNTEAFFGQGTRLTVV.

The genes are TRBV18 and TRBJ2-3, with D tentatively TRBD2 (6 bases). The V end lost 2 bases, the J end lost 0 bases, and 12 bases lay between the germline ends. The CDR3 consists of 16 residues. The germline gives CDR1 KGHSH, CDR2 LQKENI. CDR3 sequence: CASSPSLADSTDTQYF. Here the CDR3 DNA reads TGTGCCAGCTCACCAAGCTTAGCGGATAGCACAGATACGCAGTATTTT.

This sequence joins TRBV4-1 and TRBJ1-2, with 7 bases that match TRBD1. This CDR3 is built from 16 residues. Germline-derived CDR1 and CDR2 are MGHRA and YSYEKL. Trimming took 0 bases from V and 3 from J; bases not matched to a gene: 7. The CDR3 DNA sequence: TGCGCCAGCAGCCAAGATGGAAGGGGGCGGGACTATGGCTACACCTTC. Its translation: CASSQDGRGRDYGYTF.

This clone was seen once. DNA for the CDR3: TGCGCCAGCAGCCGTACACCTACAGATACGCAGTATTTT. Translated: CASSRTPTDTQYF. The chain uses TRBV5-1 and TRBJ2-3; D unclear. V was pared by 4 bases and J by 3 bases, with 9 bases between. The CDR3 runs to 13 residues. CDR1 and CDR2 (germline): SGHRS, YFSETQ.

This rearrangement joins TRBV5-1 to TRBJ2-1, with TRBD2 matching over 9 bases. The length of the CDR3 is 19 residues. V shed 0 bases, J shed 0 bases, and the junction held 10 bases outside the gene matches. The germline gives CDR1 SGHRS, CDR2 YFSETQ. Here the CDR3 DNA reads TGCGCCAGCAGCTTGGGTAGCGGGAGACCCCCAAGCTCCTACAATGAGCAGTTCTTC. Its translation is CASSLGSGRPPSSYNEQFF.

V and J are TRBV15 and TRBJ2-3; 8 bases map to TRBD1. The germline gives CDR1 LNHNV, CDR2 YYDKDF (reference sequence). With 5 bases clipped from V and 5 bases from J, the junction kept 9 bases outside the gene matches. The CDR3 contains 15 residues. Here the CDR3 DNA reads TGTGCCACCAGCCCCAACAGGGGGTCTTTAGATACGCAGTATTTT. Amino acid sequence: CATSPNRGSLDTQYF.

This clone was recorded once. The V gene is TRBV19, the J gene TRBJ2-7, with 7 bases identical to TRBD2. V trimming: 3 bases; J trimming: 2 bases; junction bases outside the gene matches: 1. The CDR3 is 13 amino acids. Germline loops: CDR1 LNHDA, CDR2 SQIVND (reference sequence). CDR3 sequence: CASSITSAYEQYF. The CDR3 DNA is TGTGCCAGTAGTATTACTAGCGCCTACGAGCAGTACTTC. The full variable domain, completed using reference TRBV19 and TRBJ2-7, is DGGITQSPKYLFRKEGQNVTLSCEQNLNHDAMYWYRQDPGQGLRLIYYSQIVNDFQKGDIAEGYSVSREKKESFPLTVTSAQKNPTAFYLCASSITSAYEQYFGPGTRLTVT.

The chain joins TRBV27 to TRBJ1-1; 7 nucleotides align to TRBD1. The CDR3 runs to 17 residues. CDR1 is MNHEY, CDR2 SMNVEV, per germline (reference sequence). The J segment lost 0 bases and the V segment lost 5 bases, leaving 12 bases of the junction unmatched. This chain's CDR3 is CASSPMGQGGLNTEAFF. CDR3 DNA: TGTGCCAGCAGTCCCATGGGGCAGGGGGGATTGAACACTGAAGCTTTCTTT.

The chain recombines TRBV9 with TRBJ2-1; 8 bases agree with TRBD2. The CDR3 is 15 residues long. V lost 0 bases, J lost 7 bases, and 6 bases stayed unmatched. Looked up from germline, CDR1 is SGDLS and CDR2 is YYNGEE. In nucleotides, the CDR3 is TGTGCCAGCAGCGTAGTAAGCGGGAGCGGGAATGAGCAGTTCTTC. Its translation: CASSVVSGSGNEQFF.

The rearrangement joins TRBV27 to TRBJ2-7, with D possibly being TRBD1 (5 bases). Germline V gene data show CDR1 as MNHEY and CDR2 as SMNVEV (reference sequence). V gave up 8 bases and J gave up 4 bases, with 15 bases separating them. The CDR3 extends over 13 amino acids. CDR3 amino acids: CASWGPWGYEQYF. CDR3 sequence (DNA): TGTGCCAGCTGGGGCCCGTGGGGATACGAGCAGTACTTC.

The chain carries TRBV19 and TRBJ2-2; 7 bases align to TRBD2. V lost 4 bases and J lost 6; bases outside the gene matches: 2. Germline V lookup: CDR1 LNHDA, CDR2 SQIVND (reference sequence). This CDR3 is 13 amino acids long. CDR3: CASSSGSPGELFF. CDR3 DNA sequence: TGTGCCAGTAGTAGCGGGAGCCCCGGGGAGCTGTTTTTT.

This chain connects TRBV7-9 to TRBJ2-1; D is ambiguous. This CDR3 has 17 amino acids. Trimming pared 3 bases from V and 3 bases from J, leaving 18 bases between. CDR1 and CDR2 (germline): SEHNR, FQNEAQ (reference sequence). CDR3 sequence reads: CASSFPVRVSGYNEQFF. The CDR3 nucleotides are TGTGCCAGCAGCTTCCCTGTACGGGTTAGTGGCTACAATGAGCAGTTCTTC.

The chain employs TRBV7-8 and TRBJ2-2; TRBD1 is a possible D gene (5 bases). The CDR3 runs to 17 residues. Germline loops: CDR1 SGHVS, CDR2 FQNEAQ. V was clipped by 7 bases and J by 2 bases, with 20 bases between them. CDR3 DNA sequence: TGTGCCAGCAACCTAAACCGGCAGGGCCTAAACACCGGGGAGCTGTTTTTT. This translates into CASNLNRQGLNTGELFF.

The rearrangement links TRBV7-9 to TRBJ2-1, with 9 bases that match TRBD2. V trimming: 4 bases; J trimming: 7 bases; junction bases outside the gene matches: 11. CDR1 SEHNR and CDR2 FQNEAQ come from the germline V gene (reference sequence). The CDR3 consists of 16 residues. The CDR3 bases are TGTGCCAGCAGCTGGGGGGCGGGAGGGCCGGGTAATGAGCAGTTCTTC. Translated: CASSWGAGGPGNEQFF.

This CDR3 reads CASSSPPSGRGDEQFF. Written as DNA, the CDR3 is TGTGCCAGCAGTTCCCCCCCTAGCGGGAGAGGGGATGAGCAGTTCTTC. The chain uses TRBV28 and TRBJ2-1, with 10 bases that match TRBD2. The CDR3 contains 16 residues. CDR1 is MDHEN and CDR2 is SYDVKM in the germline V gene. After removal of 4 bases from V and 8 bases from J, the junction contained 11 bases not matched to a gene.

J is TRBJ2-2 and V is TRBV11-2; TRBD1 might be the D (5 bases). Germline lookup yields CDR1 SGHAT and CDR2 FQNNGV. Deletions cut 5 bases from V and 0 bases from J, with 16 bases between. The CDR3 loop spans 17 amino acids. This CDR3 is CASSEIQAGANTGELFF. The CDR3 DNA is TGTGCCAGCAGCGAGATACAGGCTGGGGCGAACACCGGGGAGCTGTTTTTT.

The chain uses TRBV11-2 and TRBJ2-7; 10 bases agree with TRBD1. V was clipped by 1 base and J by 3 bases; unmatched bases: 6. The CDR3 runs 16 residues. Germline V gene lookup returns CDR1 SGHAT and CDR2 FQNNGV. The CDR3 DNA is TGTGCCAGCAGCTTAGCGCCCGGACAGGGGGGCTACGAGCAGTACTTC. It translates to CASSLAPGQGGYEQYF.

The chain has TRBV28 and TRBJ2-7; D is perhaps TRBD1 (7 bases). Trimming took 4 bases from V and 7 from J, leaving 20 bases between them. Germline CDR1 and CDR2: MDHEN and SYDVKM. This CDR3 has 15 residues. The CDR3 bases are TGTGCCAGCAGTTCGGCGGGGACAGCCGTTTTGGAGCAGTACTTC. This sequence encodes CASSSAGTAVLEQYF. The full variable domain, in which reference TRBV28 and TRBJ2-7 provide the parts outside the CDR3, is DVKVTQSSRYLVKRTGEKVFLECVQDMDHENMFWYRQDPGLGLRLIYFSYDVKMKEKGDIPEGYSVSREKKERFSLILESASTNQTSMYLCASSSAGTAVLEQYFGPGTRLTVT.

This chain connects TRBV6-5 to TRBJ2-1, with 7 bases matching TRBD2. Germline trimming cut 0 bases from V and 8 bases from J; bases unmatched to any gene: 7. The CDR3 covers 15 residues. Germline values: CDR1 MNHEY, CDR2 SVGAGI. This CDR3 reads CASSYSGLVSHEQFF. In DNA form, the CDR3 reads TGTGCCAGCAGTTACTCAGGACTAGTTTCCCATGAGCAGTTCTTC.

The J gene is TRBJ2-1, the V gene TRBV5-4, with 7 bases aligning to TRBD2. There are 17 residues in the CDR3. CDR1 SGHNT and CDR2 YYREEE come from the germline V gene (reference sequence). Losses at the gene ends were 4 bases for V and 0 bases for J; bases not matched to a gene: 10. CDR3 nucleotides: TGTGCCAGCAGCGCGAGGGGTGGCGGGAGCTCCTACAATGAGCAGTTCTTC. It encodes CASSARGGGSSYNEQFF.

The chain has TRBV20-1 and TRBJ2-3; maybe TRBD2 (6 bases). V lost 4 bases and J lost 5, with 7 bases in between. The germline CDR1 and CDR2 sequences are DFQATT and SNEGSKA (reference sequence). This CDR3 comprises 11 residues. CDR3 protein: CSATAGDTQYF. The CDR3 nucleotides read TGCAGTGCTACAGCGGGAGATACGCAGTATTTT.

The gene calls are TRBV11-2 and TRBJ2-7; weak D call: TRBD1 (6 bases). V lost 6 bases and J lost 3, with 21 bases in between. The germline gives CDR1 SGHAT, CDR2 FQNNGV. There are 16 residues in the CDR3. CDR3: CASSPLTRGIGYEQYF. CDR3 DNA: TGTGCCAGCAGTCCACTCACTAGGGGGATAGGCTACGAGCAGTACTTC.

CDR3 sequence: CASSLGGQGPFAEAFF. CDR3 nucleotide sequence: TGTGCCAGCAGCTTGGGCGGTCAGGGTCCCTTCGCTGAAGCTTTCTTT. The rearrangement uses TRBV5-6 and TRBJ1-1; D possibly corresponds to TRBD1 (5 bases). This CDR3 comprises 16 residues. Trimming cost V 0 bases and J 6 bases, with 18 bases left between them. Germline CDR1 is SGHDT and CDR2 is YYEEEE.

This chain uses TRBV19 with TRBJ1-5; TRBD1 matches at 7 bases. This CDR3 has 13 amino acids. Germline V gives CDR1 LNHDA, CDR2 SQIVND (reference sequence). With 10 bases clipped from V and 2 bases from J, the junction kept 5 bases outside the gene matches. The CDR3 sequence is CATSRGGNQPQHF. In nucleotides, the CDR3 is TGTGCCACTTCCAGGGGGGGCAATCAGCCCCAGCATTTT.